This T cell receptor (beta chain) is from a study of metastatic and nonmetastatic thyroid tumors. For the study at large: Both malignant and benign thyroid patients supplied peripheral blood and tumor or nodule tissue samples, across which the repertoires of these patients were then compared. General study results and limits: Significantly higher TCR beta diversity was reportedly seen in malignant thyroid tumors than benign nodules, in blood and tumor.

Germline values: CDR1 SEHNR, CDR2 FQNEAQ (reference sequence). There are 11 residues in the CDR3. V was trimmed by 7 bases and J by 3 bases, leaving 6 bases between them. Treatment of any kind had been given to no patient before thyroid surgery. Per the authors' pipeline: CDR3 differences across clinicopathological groups were used to build a distant-metastasis classifier for papillary thyroid cancer. TCRdb ran MiXCR on the PCR reads. The V and J calls and clone size are TCRdb's, not the authors'. The top ten hold around 15% of the sample, which has approximately 39,000 clones, around 21% seen once. With regard to this clone: Its antigen remains unknown. One base away lies a much larger clone, so this may be a sequencing read error.

This TCR was sampled from a female donor with papillary thyroid cancer or a benign thyroid nodule (not recorded which). Some clones in this sample may be carry-over from other donors' samples. The chain links TRBV7-9 to TRBJ2-5; D ambiguous. The source material was blood. In DNA form, the CDR3 reads TGTGCCAGCATTTTAAAAGAGACCCAGTACTTC. It is translated as CASILKETQYF.